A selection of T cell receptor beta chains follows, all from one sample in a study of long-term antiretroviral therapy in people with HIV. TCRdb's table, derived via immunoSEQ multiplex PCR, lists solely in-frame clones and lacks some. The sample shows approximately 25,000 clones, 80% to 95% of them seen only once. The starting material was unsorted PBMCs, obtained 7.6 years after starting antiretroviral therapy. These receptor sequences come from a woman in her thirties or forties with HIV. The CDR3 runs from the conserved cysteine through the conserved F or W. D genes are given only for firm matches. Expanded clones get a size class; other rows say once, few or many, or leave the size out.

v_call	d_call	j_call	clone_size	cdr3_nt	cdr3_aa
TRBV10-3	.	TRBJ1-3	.	TGTGCCATCAGTCCCGGGGTGGAAGGAAACACCATATATTTT	CAISPGVEGNTIYF
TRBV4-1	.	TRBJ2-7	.	TGCGCCAGCAGCCAAGTGGGCGGGACAGCCTTGGGGGAGCAGTACTTC	CASSQVGGTALGEQYF
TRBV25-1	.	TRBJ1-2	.	TGTGCCAGCAGAGGGGGGGCGGGGGGCTACACCTTC	CASRGGAGGYTF
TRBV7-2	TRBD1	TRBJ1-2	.	TGTGCCAGCAGCTACGGGACAGGGGGCTTCTATGGCTACACCTTC	CASSYGTGGFYGYTF
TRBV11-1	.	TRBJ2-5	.	TGTGCCAGCAACTCCCGGGACACCTGGGAGACCCAGTACTTC	CASNSRDTWETQYF
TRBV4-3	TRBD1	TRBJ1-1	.	TGCGCCAGCAGCCAAGATATCGCGACAGGGGACACTGAAGCTTTCTTT	CASSQDIATGDTEAFF
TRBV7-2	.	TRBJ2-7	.	TGTGCCAGCAGCTTAAGTGGTATGAGCTCCTACGAGCAGTACTTC	CASSLSGMSSYEQYF
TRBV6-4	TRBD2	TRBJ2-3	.	TGTGCCAGCAGTGACTCGAAGTGGCGGGGGGGCACAGATACGCAGTATTTT	CASSDSKWRGGTDTQYF
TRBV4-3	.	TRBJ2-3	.	TGCGCCAGCAGCCAAGATTTTACAGGCGGGACAGATACGCAGTATTTT	CASSQDFTGGTDTQYF
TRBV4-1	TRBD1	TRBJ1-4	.	TGCGCCAGCAGCCTCCTGACAGGGGCAACTAATGAAAAACTGTTTTTT	CASSLLTGATNEKLFF
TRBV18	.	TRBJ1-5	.	TGTGCCAGCTCATCGACAGACAACAATCAGCCCCAGCATTTT	CASSSTDNNQPQHF
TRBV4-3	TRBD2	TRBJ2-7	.	TGCGCCAGCAGCCAGTGGGAGCGGGGGAACACTAACGAGCAGTACTTC	CASSQWERGNTNEQYF
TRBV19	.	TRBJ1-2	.	TGTGCCAGTAGGAACACAGATGGCTACACCTTC	CASRNTDGYTF
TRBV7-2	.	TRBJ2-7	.	TGTGCCAGCAGCTTAGTAATAGGGTCCTACGAGCAGTACTTC	CASSLVIGSYEQYF
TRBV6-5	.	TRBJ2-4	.	TGTGCCAGCAGCCAAACCGGGAACGAAAACATTCAGTACTTC	CASSQTGNENIQYF
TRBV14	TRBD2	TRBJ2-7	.	TGTGCCAGCAGCAAAGAAGCGGGGCTCCCAACCTACGAGCAGTACTTC	CASSKEAGLPTYEQYF
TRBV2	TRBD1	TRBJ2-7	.	TGTGCCAGCAGTGGGACAGGGGTAGCTTCCTACGAGCAGTACTTC	CASSGTGVASYEQYF
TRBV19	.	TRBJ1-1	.	TGTGCCAGTAGATCCCGGACGGTGAACACTGAAGCTTTCTTT	CASRSRTVNTEAFF
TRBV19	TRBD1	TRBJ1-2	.	TGTGCCAGTAGCACTGACAGGGGCAACTATGGCTACACCTTC	CASSTDRGNYGYTF
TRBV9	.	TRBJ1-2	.	TGTGCCAGCAGCGCGGAACGGTGGGGATCGGGAGGCTACACCTTC	CASSAERWGSGGYTF
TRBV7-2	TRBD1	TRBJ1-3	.	TGTGCCAGCAGCTTAGACGGGACAGGGACTGGAAACACCATATATTTT	CASSLDGTGTGNTIYF
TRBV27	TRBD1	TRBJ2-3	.	TGTGCCAGCAGTTTTAGGGGGCGCCCAGATACGCAGTATTTT	CASSFRGRPDTQYF
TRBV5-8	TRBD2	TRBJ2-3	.	TGTGCCAGCAGCCCGAGACTAGCGGGGGGCGGGACAGATACGCAGTATTTT	CASSPRLAGGGTDTQYF
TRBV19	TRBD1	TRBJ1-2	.	TGTGCCAGTAGGAAGGGACAGGGAGATGGCTACACCTTC	CASRKGQGDGYTF
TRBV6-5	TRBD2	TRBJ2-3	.	TGTGCCAGCAGGACGACTAGCGGGGCGGGAGATACGCAGTATTTT	CASRTTSGAGDTQYF
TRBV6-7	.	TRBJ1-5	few	TGTGCCAGCCAAGGAAGTGTAGGTGGGGGAAATCAGCCCCAGCATTTT	CASQGSVGGGNQPQHF
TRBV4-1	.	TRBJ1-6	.	TGCGCCAGCAGCCAAGGGGCCGGAGACGTTGCTTCACCCCTCCACTTT	CASSQGAGDVASPLHF
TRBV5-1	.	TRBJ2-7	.	TGCGCCAGCAGCTTGGATCCGGGTAGCAAAGGGGAGCAGTACTTC	CASSLDPGSKGEQYF
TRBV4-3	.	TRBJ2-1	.	TGCGCCAGCAGCCAAAGGGGACTTATCAATGAGCAGTTCTTC	CASSQRGLINEQFF
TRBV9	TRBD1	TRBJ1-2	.	TGTGCCAGCAGCGTAGGGGGGGACAGGCGCTATGGCTACACCTTC	CASSVGGDRRYGYTF